This TCR beta chain is from a study of cytomegalovirus exposure and HLA in healthy donors (dated by TCRdb to about 2017). In terms of the full investigation: According to a later analysis, the approximately 130 validation repertoires were produced on the same platform as the 666 repertoires of the first cohort. The study aimed to test whether cataloging public T cell receptors could reveal signatures of past pathogen exposure. The study combined high-throughput TCR immunosequencing, statistical association of individual TCRs with disease status, and machine learning to predict cytomegalovirus infection status. Besides the first cohort of more than 650 subjects, a separate validation cohort made up of 90 to 150 different subjects was used. Study-level results and caveats: A later analysis had no HLA typing for the validation cohort, so co-occurrence there was scored across all 130 or so repertoires. In both the original and validation cohorts, the classifier was reported to diagnose cytomegalovirus status with high specificity and sensitivity. In the study, some 160 TCR beta chains were listed as associated with cytomegalovirus. The authors suggested that the approach could potentially be extended to other disease states and immunological phenotypes. Across donors, most TCR sequences were observed very rarely, whereas some public TCRs were present in many individuals. A few of the identified cytomegalovirus-associated TCR beta chains were confirmed in vitro to be specific for cytomegalovirus antigens. Of the cluster scores, 90% to 95% were above 0 in a later analysis, which found that TCRs clustered in the first cohort also tended to co-occur in the 120 or so validation repertoires.

Points on this clone: Its binding antigen is unknown. Base qualities were left out, and no much larger clone turns up one base away.

The donors were included in the validation cohort of some 120 subjects, a group kept apart from the roughly 700-subject first cohort. The library was made by the immunoSEQ multiplex PCR assay. The authors processed their data as follows. To diagnose cytomegalovirus status from the catalog of TCR beta chain sequences, a statistical classification framework was built. TCRdb mirrors the immuneACCESS table, restricted to in-frame sequences. Some clones are absent from its copies; in checked studies, under half trace to an unresolved V gene, and the reason for the others is unknown. V and J calls and clone size are copied from that table; D and trimming were computed from the DNA. This sample is represented by 200,000 to 250,000 clones; more than 75% of them were singletons. The top ten constitute roughly 2% of the sample. Sequencing input: PBMCs. This TCR came from a woman aged 18-29 years in good health and CMV-seropositive.

The CDR3: CSAEGVGKSTDTQYF. The sequenced DNA is TGCAGCGCCGAGGGAGTCGGCAAGAGCACAGATACGCAGTATTTT. The rearranged segments are TRBV29-1 and TRBJ2-3; a tentative D call is TRBD2 (5 bases match). The junction carries 17 bases between V and J, which are trimmed by 7 bases and 0 bases respectively. The cysteine opens and the phenylalanine closes a CDR3 of 15 amino acids. Here the CDR3 DNA is all that survives: 45 bases in frame from base 1. As encoded in the germline V gene, CDR1 is SQVTM while CDR2 is ANQGSEA.